The entry below gives a single T cell receptor (beta chain) sequence along with its context. The germline V and J ends were trimmed by 8 bases and 7 bases, with 17 bases remaining between them. CDR3 length equals 13 residues. Germline V CDR1 and CDR2: LNHDA, SQIVND (reference sequence). This sample is drawn from a study of blood T cell repertoires in COVID-19. Study-wide context: Collection of acute and convalescent COVID-19 samples took place in the United States, Italy and Spain.

In the original analysis: Scientists estimated how many nucleated cells there were by amplifying reference gene primers. Sequencing was performed with immunoSEQ multiplex PCR; in TCRdb, only in-frame clones are kept and a portion is missing. D and trimming come from the DNA, and the V and J calls and clone size come from that table. The sample shows 200,000 to 300,000 clones, around 80% of them seen only once. This chain joins TRBV19 and TRBJ1-2; no definite D call. This sequence originates from a man aged 40-50 years with acute or convalescent COVID-19. The sequenced sample was peripheral blood. The CDR3: CASHRHDLLGYTF. The CDR3 nucleotides are TGTGCCAGTCACAGACACGACCTCCTTGGCTACACCTTC.